These 16 T cell receptor beta chains were sequenced from one sample in a study of cytomegalovirus exposure and HLA in healthy donors. The PCR employed 60 Vbeta primers together with 13 Jbeta primers. Generated by immunoSEQ multiplex PCR, the TCRdb table keeps only in-frame clones and is missing some. The sample gives roughly 120,000 clones, over 65% of which show up once; 2.5% to 3.5% is in the top ten. Sequenced: PBMCs. These receptors all stem from a woman between 35 and 50 years old in good health and CMV-seropositive.

The chain has TRBV7-6 and TRBJ1-6; D is perhaps TRBD1 (6 bases). The CDR3 is 15 residues long. Per the germline V gene, CDR1 is SGHVS and CDR2 is FNYEAQ. Trimming cost V 5 bases and J 7 bases, with 15 bases left between them. CDR3 sequence (DNA): TGTGCCAGCAGCAGACAGGATGGAGCGAATTCACCCCTCCACTTT. Translating it yields CASSRQDGANSPLHF.

This clone has only one observation. The chain is built from TRBV10-3 and TRBJ2-3; 9 bases line up with TRBD2. J gave up 4 bases and V 4 bases, and 6 bases lay outside the gene matches. Germline CDR1 reads ENHRY; CDR2 reads SYGVKD. There are 15 residues in the CDR3. The CDR3 DNA follows: TGTGCCATCAGTGGGGTAGCGGGAGCGGCAGATACGCAGTATTTT. This encodes CAISGVAGAADTQYF.

The chain couples TRBV11-3 to TRBJ2-1; D uncertain. Germline values: CDR1 SGHNT, CDR2 YENEEA. The CDR3 has 14 residues. V was cut by 0 bases and J by 4 bases, with 7 bases left in between. In DNA, the CDR3 is TGTGCCAGCAGCTTAGATGGCATATACAATGAGCAGTTCTTC. It specifies CASSLDGIYNEQFF.

The table lists this clone with a few counts. V usage is TRBV6-1 and J usage is TRBJ1-1; no definite D call. V lost 1 base and J lost 7, with 4 bases in between. Germline-derived CDR1 and CDR2 are MNHNS and SASEGT. The CDR3 contains 11 residues. In nucleotides, the CDR3 is TGTGCCAGCAGTGAAGGCGGTGAAGCTTTCTTT. Translated: CASSEGGEAFF.

The chain combines TRBV4-3 with TRBJ1-5; D call uncertain. The CDR3 has 14 residues. Germline V gives CDR1 LGHNA, CDR2 YSLEER. Trimming took off 4 bases at V and 2 bases at J, with 9 bases between the two ends. DNA for the CDR3: TGCGCCAGCAGCCCAGAGGAGGGCAATCAGCCCCAGCATTTT. Protein product: CASSPEEGNQPQHF.

The genes are TRBV27 and TRBJ2-7, with D possibly matching TRBD2 (5 bases). This CDR3 spans 14 amino acids. The V gene's germline CDR1 is MNHEY and CDR2 SMNVEV (reference sequence). Trimming shortened V by 7 bases and J by 9 bases, and 22 bases separated the two germline ends. The CDR3 is CASKGSGRASAQYF. CDR3 bases: TGTGCCAGCAAAGGGAGTGGGAGAGCCTCGGCGCAGTACTTC.

The chain links TRBV5-1 to TRBJ1-4; the D gene is possibly TRBD1 (5 bases). The V end lost 2 bases, the J end lost 5 bases, and 16 bases lay between the germline ends. Germline CDR1 SGHRS, CDR2 YFSETQ. This CDR3 has 16 amino acids. CDR3 coding DNA: TGCGCCAGCAGCTTCAACGGGAGGGGACCAAATGAAAAACTGTTTTTT. Translating it yields CASSFNGRGPNEKLFF.

This clone was seen more than once but under ten times. The rearrangement joins TRBV9 to TRBJ2-3; perhaps TRBD2 as D (5 bases). V lost 0 bases to trimming and J lost 1 base, with 6 bases between them. In germline, CDR1 is SGDLS, CDR2 YYNGEE. The CDR3 has 14 amino acids. The CDR3 DNA reads as TGTGCCAGCAGCGTAGACGGGGGCACAGATACGCAGTATTTT. It codes for CASSVDGGTDTQYF.

This clone was seen only a few times. The chain couples TRBV18 to TRBJ2-2, with D possibly TRBD1 on 6 matching bases. CDR1 is KGHSH, CDR2 LQKENI, per germline. Trimming shortened V by 3 bases and J by 1 base, and 9 bases separated the two germline ends. The CDR3 sequence is 15 residues long. CDR3: CASSPEDRNTGELFF. The CDR3 DNA is TGTGCCAGCTCACCGGAGGACAGGAACACCGGGGAGCTGTTTTTT.

The rearrangement links TRBV11-3 to TRBJ2-1, with 8 bases fitting TRBD2. The J segment lost 6 bases and the V segment lost 2 bases, leaving 6 bases of the junction unmatched. The CDR3 is 15 residues long. Germline CDR1 SGHNT, CDR2 YENEEA. CDR3 protein: CASSLKAGVSNEQFF. The CDR3 DNA sequence: TGTGCCAGCAGCTTAAAAGCGGGAGTCTCCAATGAGCAGTTCTTC. The whole variable domain, remainder taken from reference TRBV11-3 and TRBJ2-1, is EAGVVQSPRYKIIEKKQPVAFWCNPISGHNTLYWYLQNLGQGPELLIRYENEEAVDDSQLPKDRFSAERLKGVDSTLKIQPAELGDSAVYLCASSLKAGVSNEQFFGPGTRLTVL.

CDR3 bases: TGTGCCAGCAGCTCCAGGACAGGGGAAGGCTACGAGCAGTACTTC. It specifies CASSSRTGEGYEQYF. The V call is TRBV7-6, the J call TRBJ2-7; 9 nucleotides match TRBD1. The junction had 7 bases not matched to a gene; V was cut back by 4 bases and J by 3 bases. Per germline, CDR1 SGHVS and CDR2 FNYEAQ. The CDR3 sequence is 15 residues long.

The V gene is TRBV9, the J gene TRBJ1-1; TRBD1 matches at 9 bases. There are 15 residues in the CDR3. After removal of 0 bases from V and 3 bases from J, the junction contained 3 bases not matched to a gene. Germline V gene lookup returns CDR1 SGDLS and CDR2 YYNGEE. The CDR3 sequence is CASSVVGTGHTEAFF. CDR3 coding DNA: TGTGCCAGCAGCGTAGTAGGGACAGGGCACACTGAAGCTTTCTTT.

In its sample, this clone was seen once. This chain connects TRBV12-5 to TRBJ1-5; TRBD1 matches 8 bases. Per germline, CDR1 LGHNT and CDR2 FRNRAP. The CDR3 loop spans 18 amino acids. After removal of 5 bases from V and 0 bases from J, the junction contained 12 bases not matched to a gene. The CDR3 coding sequence is TGTGCTAGTGGTCTCCAATCGACAGGGGATTATAGCAATCAGCCCCAGCATTTT. As protein: CASGLQSTGDYSNQPQHF. Variable domain in full (rest from reference TRBV12-5 and TRBJ1-5): DARVTQTPRHKVTEMGQEVTMRCQPILGHNTVFWYRQTMMQGLELLAYFRNRAPLDDSGMPKDRFSAEMPDATLATLKIQPSEPRDSAVYFCASGLQSTGDYSNQPQHFGDGTRLSIL.

The chain is built from TRBV7-8 and TRBJ2-3, with D perhaps TRBD1 (5 bases). V was trimmed by 5 bases and J by 5 bases, leaving 20 bases between them. Looked up from germline, CDR1 is SGHVS and CDR2 is FQNEAQ. The CDR3 is 16 amino acids. Here the CDR3 DNA reads TGTGCCAGCAGCCCGACAGACGGCTCCAGAGGAGATACGCAGTATTTT. Protein: CASSPTDGSRGDTQYF.

This chain connects TRBV18 to TRBJ2-7, with D possibly being TRBD2 (5 bases). Germline CDR1 is KGHSH and CDR2 is LQKENI. The CDR3 is 14 amino acids. V lost 5 bases, J lost 0 bases, and 11 bases lay in between. The CDR3 DNA is TGTGCCAGCTCAATGAGCGGTACCTCCTACGAGCAGTACTTC. Encoded protein: CASSMSGTSYEQYF.

This chain uses TRBV4-2 with TRBJ2-3, with a possible D match to TRBD2 (6 bases). Trimming took off 0 bases at V and 9 bases at J, with 16 bases between the two ends. Germline V gene lookup returns CDR1 LGHNA and CDR2 YNFKEQ. This CDR3 has 15 residues. The CDR3 loop is CASSQDRGGGETQYF. DNA for the CDR3: TGTGCCAGCAGCCAAGATCGCGGCGGCGGGGAAACGCAGTATTTT.